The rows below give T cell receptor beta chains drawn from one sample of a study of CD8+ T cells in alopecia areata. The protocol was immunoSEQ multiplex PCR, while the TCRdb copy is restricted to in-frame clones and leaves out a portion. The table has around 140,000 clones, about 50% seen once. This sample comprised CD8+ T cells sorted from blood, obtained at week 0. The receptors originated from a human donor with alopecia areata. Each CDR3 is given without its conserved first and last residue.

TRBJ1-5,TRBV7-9,ASSSTPGHGAGQPQH
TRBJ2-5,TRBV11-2,ASSLVRGPQETQY
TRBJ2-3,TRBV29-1,SSLGKNTDTQY
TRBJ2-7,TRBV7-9,AVQGESYEQY
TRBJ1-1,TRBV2,ASSDWAGKAF
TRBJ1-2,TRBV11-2,ASSNGRDAGYT
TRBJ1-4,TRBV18,ASSPQGDHEKLF
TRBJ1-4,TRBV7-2,ASSLAPVWPGSTNEKLF
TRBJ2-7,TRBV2,ASSEGHEQY
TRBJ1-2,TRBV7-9,ASNVDRDDLGYGYT
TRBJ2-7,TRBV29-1,SVLEGRTGGGEQY
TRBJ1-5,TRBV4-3,ASSPGTGTGQPQH
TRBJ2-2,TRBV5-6,ASSLPSGLTGELF
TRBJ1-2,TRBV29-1,SVEAKGTGPYGYT
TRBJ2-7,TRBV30,AWSLGGYEQY
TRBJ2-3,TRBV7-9,ASSTYRGQDTQY
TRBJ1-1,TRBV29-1,SGRQFMNTEAF
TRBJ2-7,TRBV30,AWSYGTGGYEQY
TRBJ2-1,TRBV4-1,ASHDRANSADEQF
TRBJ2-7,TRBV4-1,ASSQTDTRGYEQY
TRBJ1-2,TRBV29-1,SVEGQYYGYT
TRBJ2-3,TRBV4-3,ASSQDRDGVFTDTQY
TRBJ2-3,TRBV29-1,SALPQTGAYTDTQY
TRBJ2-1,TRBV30,AWSVGSGVRNEQF
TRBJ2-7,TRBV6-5,ASSPAWENFYEQY
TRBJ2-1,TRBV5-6,ASSPRLF
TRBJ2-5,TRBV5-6,ASSSGTGPTEWETQY
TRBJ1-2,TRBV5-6,ASSLVGSYGYT
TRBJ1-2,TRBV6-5,ASRAGGLDYGYT
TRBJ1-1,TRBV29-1,SAVDGLMNTEAF
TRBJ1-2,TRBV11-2,ASSATADYGYT
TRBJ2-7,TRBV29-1,SVGDGSYEQY
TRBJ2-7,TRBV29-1,SAGGSAAYEQY
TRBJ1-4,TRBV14,ATSGPTEEKLF
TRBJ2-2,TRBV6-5,ASSPVNTGELF
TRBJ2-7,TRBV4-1,ASSHWKGSSYEQY
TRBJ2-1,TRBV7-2,ASSLGKSYNEQF
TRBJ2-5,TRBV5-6,ASSSQGGETQY
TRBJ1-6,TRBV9,ASSPGTVLGSPLH
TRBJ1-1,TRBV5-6,ASSLGGMNTEAF
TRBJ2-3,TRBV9,ASSHPPFDTQY
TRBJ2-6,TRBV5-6,ASSFTGYGANVLT
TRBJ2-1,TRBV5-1,ASSSPGTGLGQF
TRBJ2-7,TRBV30,AWSVGSSYEQY
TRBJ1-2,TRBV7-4,ASSLVGTYLLG
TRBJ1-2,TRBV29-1,SVEGPGGYGYT
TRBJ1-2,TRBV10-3,AIAKEDLNYGYT
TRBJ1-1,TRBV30,AWRSSQGLKAF